The 13 T cell receptor beta chains below come from one sample, sequenced in a study of blood T cells in healthy people across ages (dated by TCRdb to between 2014 and 2017). Preparation of the library involved 5' RACE. The data were produced on an Illumina HiSeq 2500. A second PCR of 7 to 11 cycles was run with a J-beta primer mix and a sample-barcoded 5' primer. TCRdb took the public reads, trimmed them with fastp at Q25, ran MiXCR for clone calling and kept in-frame beta chains. Merged by CDR3 protein, the rows form single entries marked with the most common genes and DNA. In this sample the table shows roughly 930,000 distinct CDR3 sequences, about 48% of which occur a single time. The ten largest clonotypes hold roughly 12% of the sample. The sequencing sample was made of blood. These receptors all come from a man aged 25-40 years in good health.

The chain couples TRBV25-1 to TRBJ2-5; D possibly corresponds to TRBD1 (6 bases). Trimming cost V 2 bases and J 4 bases, with 17 bases left between them. Germline V gives CDR1 MGHDK, CDR2 SYGVNS. This CDR3 is built from 16 residues. CDR3 in amino acids: CASSEVGARPRETQYF. The CDR3 DNA sequence: TGTGCCAGCAGTGAAGTGGGGGCGCGTCCGCGAGAGACCCAGTACTTC.

This clonotype appeared a few times. The rearrangement uses TRBV6-6 and TRBJ2-1, with TRBD2 matching 7 bases. Germline lookup yields CDR1 MNHNY and CDR2 SVGAGI (reference sequence). The CDR3 sequence is 15 residues long. V lost 7 bases to trimming and J lost 0 bases; unmatched junction nucleotides: 6. CDR3 in DNA: TGTGCCAGCACCAGAGCGGGGAGCTCCTACAATGAGCAGTTCTTC. It encodes CASTRAGSSYNEQFF.

The chain combines TRBV7-2 with TRBJ1-5; a possible D gene is TRBD1 (6 bases). Germline V lookup: CDR1 SGHTA, CDR2 FQGNSA. Between the trimmed V and J ends, which lost 1 base and 6 bases, there was a span of 13 bases. The CDR3 spans 15 residues. The CDR3 is CASSLGGAVGQPQHF. CDR3 DNA sequence: TGTGCCAGCAGCTTAGGGGGGGCGGTTGGTCAGCCCCAGCATTTT.

V is TRBV4-1 and J is TRBJ2-2; 10 bases match TRBD2. V was clipped by 5 bases and J by 2 bases; unmatched bases: 5. The V gene's germline CDR1 is MGHRA and CDR2 YSYEKL. The CDR3 is 16 residues long. The DNA for the CDR3 is TGCGCCAGCAGCTCCCCTAGCGGGGGAAACACCGGGGAGCTGTTTTTT. Its translation: CASSSPSGGNTGELFF.

This sequence joins TRBV6-5 and TRBJ2-1; TRBD1 matches at 11 bases. Unmatched junction bases numbered 5, after V lost 6 bases and J lost 13 bases. Germline-derived CDR1 and CDR2 are MNHEY and SVGAGI. This CDR3 comprises 12 residues. This chain's CDR3 is CASRPGQGEQFF. The CDR3 DNA reads as TGTGCCAGCAGACCGGGACAGGGGGAACAGTTCTTC.

The rearrangement joins TRBV30 to TRBJ2-7, with D perhaps TRBD2 (6 bases). Germline V gene lookup returns CDR1 GTSNPN and CDR2 SVGIG (reference sequence). The V gene lost 5 bases and the J gene lost 3 bases, with 14 bases spanning the gap. The CDR3 spans 13 residues. The chain's CDR3 is CAWGRTGLYEQYF. DNA of the CDR3: TGTGCCTGGGGGAGGACGGGGCTCTACGAGCAGTACTTC.

This clonotype was detected only a few times. The gene calls are TRBV20-1 and TRBJ2-5; D unclear. Germline V gene sequence: CDR1 DFQATT, CDR2 SNEGSKA (reference sequence). V was pared by 6 bases and J by 2 bases, with 13 bases between. The CDR3 contains 13 residues. CDR3 protein: CSAPRRVQETQYF. DNA for the CDR3: TGCAGTGCCCCCCGACGGGTGCAAGAGACCCAGTACTTC.

This clonotype was picked up a small number of times. The gene calls are TRBV4-1 and TRBJ2-7; D is perhaps TRBD1 (6 bases). Germline lookup yields CDR1 MGHRA and CDR2 YSYEKL. This CDR3 is 17 amino acids long. Trimming took 3 bases from V and 6 from J, leaving 24 bases between them. The DNA for the CDR3 is TGCGCCAGCAGCCAGATGACAGGTCACGGAAACTGGGGCGAGCAGTACTTC. The encoded protein is CASSQMTGHGNWGEQYF.

The gene calls are TRBV28 and TRBJ2-7; D remains ambiguous. Germline V gives CDR1 MDHEN, CDR2 SYDVKM. The CDR3 runs 14 residues. The CDR3 sequence: CVSLDPGTTYEQYF. The CDR3 DNA follows: TGTGTCAGTTTAGACCCAGGTACCACCTACGAGCAGTACTTC.

This chain connects TRBV7-9 to TRBJ2-1; tentative D call: TRBD2 (6 bases). The germline V gene has CDR1 SEHNR and CDR2 FQNEAQ (reference sequence). There are 12 residues in the CDR3. Trimming removed 11 bases from V and 9 bases from J, with 17 bases in between. CDR3 loop: CAGDWGLGEQFF. The CDR3 region has the DNA TGTGCCGGGGACTGGGGTTTGGGTGAGCAGTTCTTC.

A few counts support this clonotype. This chain connects TRBV5-1 to TRBJ2-5, with 7 bases that match TRBD1. Germline assignment: CDR1 SGHRS and CDR2 YFSETQ. V gave up 1 base and J gave up 3 bases; unmatched junction bases: 3. The CDR3 totals 14 residues. The CDR3, as DNA: TGCGCCAGCAGCTTGAGTACAGGGGAAGAGACCCAGTACTTC. It codes for CASSLSTGEETQYF.

This clonotype came up a few times. The chain carries TRBV6-5 and TRBJ2-3; perhaps TRBD2 as D (5 bases). This CDR3 is 15 amino acids long. Trimming pared 0 bases from V and 0 bases from J, leaving 7 bases between. Looked up from germline, CDR1 is MNHEY and CDR2 is SVGAGI. The CDR3: CASSYSWTSTDTQYF. The DNA for the CDR3 is TGTGCCAGCAGTTACTCGTGGACTAGCACAGATACGCAGTATTTT.

This chain links TRBV3-1 with TRBJ1-1; 7 nucleotides line up with TRBD1. Unmatched junction bases numbered 2, after V lost 1 base and J lost 6 bases. Germline V gives CDR1 LGHDT, CDR2 YNNKEL (reference sequence). This CDR3 contains 13 residues. CDR3 residues: CASSQGQGAEAFF. CDR3 bases: TGTGCCAGCAGCCAAGGACAGGGCGCTGAAGCTTTCTTT.